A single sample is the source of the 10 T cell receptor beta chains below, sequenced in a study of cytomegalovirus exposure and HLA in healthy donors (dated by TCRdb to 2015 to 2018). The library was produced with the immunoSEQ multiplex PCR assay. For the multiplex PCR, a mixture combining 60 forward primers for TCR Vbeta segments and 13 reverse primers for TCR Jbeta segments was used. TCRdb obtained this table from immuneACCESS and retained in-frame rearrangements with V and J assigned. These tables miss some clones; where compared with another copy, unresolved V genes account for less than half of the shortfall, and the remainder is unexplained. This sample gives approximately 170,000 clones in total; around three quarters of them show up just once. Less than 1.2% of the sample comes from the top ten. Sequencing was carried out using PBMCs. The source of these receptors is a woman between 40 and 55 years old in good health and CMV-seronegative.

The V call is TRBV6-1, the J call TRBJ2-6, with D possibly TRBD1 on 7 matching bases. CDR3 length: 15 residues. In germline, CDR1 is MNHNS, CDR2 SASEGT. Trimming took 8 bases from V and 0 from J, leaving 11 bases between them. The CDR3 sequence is CASSGGISGANVLTF. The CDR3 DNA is TGTGCCAGCTCAGGGGGGATCTCTGGGGCCAACGTCCTGACTTTC.

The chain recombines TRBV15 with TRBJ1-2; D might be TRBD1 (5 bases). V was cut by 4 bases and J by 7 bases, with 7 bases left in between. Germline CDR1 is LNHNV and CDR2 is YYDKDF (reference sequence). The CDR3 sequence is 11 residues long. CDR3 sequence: CATSNTGGYTF. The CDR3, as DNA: TGTGCCACCAGCAATACAGGTGGCTACACCTTC.

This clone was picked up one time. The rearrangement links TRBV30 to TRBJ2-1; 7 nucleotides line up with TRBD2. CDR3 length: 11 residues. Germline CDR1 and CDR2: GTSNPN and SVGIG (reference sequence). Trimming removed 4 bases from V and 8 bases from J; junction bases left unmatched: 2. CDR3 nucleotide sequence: TGTGCCTGGACCCGGGGGGATGAGCAGTTCTTC. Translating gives CAWTRGDEQFF.

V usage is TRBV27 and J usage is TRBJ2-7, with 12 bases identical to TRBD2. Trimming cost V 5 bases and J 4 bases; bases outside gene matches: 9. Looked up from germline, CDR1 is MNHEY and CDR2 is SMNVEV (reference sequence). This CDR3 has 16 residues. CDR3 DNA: TGTGCCAGCAGTCCGCGGACTAGCGGGAAGCTTTACGAGCAGTACTTC. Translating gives CASSPRTSGKLYEQYF.

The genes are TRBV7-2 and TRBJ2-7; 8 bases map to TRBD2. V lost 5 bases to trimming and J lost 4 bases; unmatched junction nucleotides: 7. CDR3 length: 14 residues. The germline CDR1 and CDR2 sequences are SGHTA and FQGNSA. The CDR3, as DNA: TGTGCCAGCAGCGTTGGAGCGGGAGCGTACGAGCAGTACTTC. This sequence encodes CASSVGAGAYEQYF.

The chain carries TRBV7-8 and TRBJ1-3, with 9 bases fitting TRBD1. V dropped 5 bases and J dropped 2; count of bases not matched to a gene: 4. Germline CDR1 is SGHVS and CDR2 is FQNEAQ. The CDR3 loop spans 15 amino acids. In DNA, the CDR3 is TGTGCCAGCAGCGTGGACAGGGGAGCTGGAAACACCATATATTTT. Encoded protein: CASSVDRGAGNTIYF.

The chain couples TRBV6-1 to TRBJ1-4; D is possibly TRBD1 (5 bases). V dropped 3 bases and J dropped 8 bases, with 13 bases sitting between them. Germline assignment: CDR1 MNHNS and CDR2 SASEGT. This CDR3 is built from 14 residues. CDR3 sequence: CASSEGREAEKLFF. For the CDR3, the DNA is TGTGCCAGCAGTGAGGGCAGGGAAGCCGAAAAACTGTTTTTT.

CDR3 DNA sequence: TGTGCCAGCCGCGACAGGGATCGGACTGAAGCTTTCTTT. Translating gives CASRDRDRTEAFF. This rearrangement joins TRBV5-5 to TRBJ1-1; 7 positions agree with TRBD1. Trimming took 7 bases from V and 5 from J; bases not matched to a gene: 8. Germline loops: CDR1 SGHKS, CDR2 YYEKEE (reference sequence). The CDR3 has 13 residues.

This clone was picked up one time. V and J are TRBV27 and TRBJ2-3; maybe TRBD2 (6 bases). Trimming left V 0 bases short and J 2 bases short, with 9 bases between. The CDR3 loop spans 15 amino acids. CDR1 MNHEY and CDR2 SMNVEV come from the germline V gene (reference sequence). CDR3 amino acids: CASSLSGRYTDTQYF. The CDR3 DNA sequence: TGTGCCAGCAGTTTATCGGGGAGGTACACAGATACGCAGTATTTT.

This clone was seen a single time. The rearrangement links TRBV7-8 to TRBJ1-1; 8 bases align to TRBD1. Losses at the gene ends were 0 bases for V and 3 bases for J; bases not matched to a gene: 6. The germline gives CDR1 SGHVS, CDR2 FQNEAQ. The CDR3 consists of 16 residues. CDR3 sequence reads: CASSLARQGADTEAFF. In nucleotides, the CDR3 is TGTGCCAGCAGCTTAGCGAGGCAGGGGGCGGACACTGAAGCTTTCTTT. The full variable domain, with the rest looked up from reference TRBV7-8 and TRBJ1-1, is GAGVSQSPRYKVAKRGQDVALRCDPISGHVSLFWYQQALGQGPEFLTYFQNEAQLDKSGLPSDRFFAERPEGSVSTLKIQRTQQEDSAVYLCASSLARQGADTEAFFGQGTRLTVV.